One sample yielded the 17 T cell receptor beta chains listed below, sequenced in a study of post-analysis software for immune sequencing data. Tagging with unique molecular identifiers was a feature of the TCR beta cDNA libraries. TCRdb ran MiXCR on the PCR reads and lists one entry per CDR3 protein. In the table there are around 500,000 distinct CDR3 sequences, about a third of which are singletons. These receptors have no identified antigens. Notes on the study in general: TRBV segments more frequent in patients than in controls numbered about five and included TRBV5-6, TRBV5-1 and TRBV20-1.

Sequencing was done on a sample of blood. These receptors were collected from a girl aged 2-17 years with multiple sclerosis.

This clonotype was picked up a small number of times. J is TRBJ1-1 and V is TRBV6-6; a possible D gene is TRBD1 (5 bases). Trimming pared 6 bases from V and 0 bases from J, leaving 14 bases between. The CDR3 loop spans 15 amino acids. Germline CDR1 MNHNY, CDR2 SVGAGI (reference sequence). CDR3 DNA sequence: TGTGCCAGCAGCGATCTTAGGGGAATGAACACTGAAGCTTTCTTT. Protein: CASSDLRGMNTEAFF.

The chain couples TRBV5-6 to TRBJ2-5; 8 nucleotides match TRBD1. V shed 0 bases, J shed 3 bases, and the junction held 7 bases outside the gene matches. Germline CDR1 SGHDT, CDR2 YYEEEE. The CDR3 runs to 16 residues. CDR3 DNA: TGTGCCAGCAGCTTGGTGGACAGGGTTGTAGAAGAGACCCAGTACTTC. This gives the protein CASSLVDRVVEETQYF. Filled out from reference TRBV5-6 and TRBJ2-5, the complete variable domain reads DAGVTQSPTHLIKTRGQQVTLRCSPKSGHDTVSWYQQALGQGPQFIFQYYEEEERQRGNFPDRFSGHQFPNYSSELNVNALLLGDSALYLCASSLVDRVVEETQYFGPGTRLLVL.

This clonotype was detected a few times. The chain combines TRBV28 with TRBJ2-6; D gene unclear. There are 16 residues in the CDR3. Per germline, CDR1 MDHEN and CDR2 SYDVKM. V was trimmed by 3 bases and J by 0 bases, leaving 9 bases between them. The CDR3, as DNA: TGTGCCAGCAGTTTGGGAAGAGTCTCTGGGGCCAACGTCCTGACTTTC. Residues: CASSLGRVSGANVLTF.

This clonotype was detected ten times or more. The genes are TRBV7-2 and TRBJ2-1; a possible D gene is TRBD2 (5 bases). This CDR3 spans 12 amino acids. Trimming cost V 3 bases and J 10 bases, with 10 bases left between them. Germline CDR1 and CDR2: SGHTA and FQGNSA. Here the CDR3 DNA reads TGTGCCAGCAGCTTTCTCGGACTGGAGCAGTTCTTC. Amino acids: CASSFLGLEQFF.

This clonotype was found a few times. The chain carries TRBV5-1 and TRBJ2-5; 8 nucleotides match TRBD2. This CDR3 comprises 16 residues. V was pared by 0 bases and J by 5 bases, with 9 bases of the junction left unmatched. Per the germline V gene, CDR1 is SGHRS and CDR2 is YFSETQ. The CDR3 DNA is TGCGCCAGCAGCTTGGGGGCTAGCGGGCCTCTGGAGACCCAGTACTTC. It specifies CASSLGASGPLETQYF.

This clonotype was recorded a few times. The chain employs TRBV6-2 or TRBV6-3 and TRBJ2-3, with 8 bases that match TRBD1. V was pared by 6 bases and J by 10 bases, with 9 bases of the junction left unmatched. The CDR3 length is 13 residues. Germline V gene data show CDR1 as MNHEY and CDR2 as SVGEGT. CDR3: CASRPDRVAAQYF. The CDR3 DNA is TGTGCCAGCAGACCGGACAGGGTTGCAGCGCAGTATTTT.

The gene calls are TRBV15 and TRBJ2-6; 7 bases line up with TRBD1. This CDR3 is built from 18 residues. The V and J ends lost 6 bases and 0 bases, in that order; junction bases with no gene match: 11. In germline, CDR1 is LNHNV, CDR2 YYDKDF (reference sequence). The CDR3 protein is CATSSQQGRSSGANVLTF. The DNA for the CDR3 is TGTGCCACCAGTTCCCAACAGGGGCGAAGCTCTGGGGCCAACGTCCTGACTTTC.

The CDR3 DNA reads TGTGCCAGCAGCCAAGTCCTAGCCAGCCTCCAAGAGACCCAGTACTTC. This translates into CASSQVLASLQETQYF. The chain is built from TRBV3-1 and TRBJ2-5, with TRBD2 as a possible D gene (5 bases). Germline CDR1 reads LGHDT; CDR2 reads YNNKEL (reference sequence). Deletions cut 1 base from V and 1 base from J, with 13 bases between. This CDR3 is 16 amino acids long.

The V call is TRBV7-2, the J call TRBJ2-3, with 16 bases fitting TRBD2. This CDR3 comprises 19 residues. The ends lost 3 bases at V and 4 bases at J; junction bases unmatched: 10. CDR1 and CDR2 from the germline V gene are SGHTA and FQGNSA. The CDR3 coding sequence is TGTGCCAGCAGCTTGACGGGGACTAGCGGGGGGGCCCTCTCAGATACGCAGTATTTT. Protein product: CASSLTGTSGGALSDTQYF.

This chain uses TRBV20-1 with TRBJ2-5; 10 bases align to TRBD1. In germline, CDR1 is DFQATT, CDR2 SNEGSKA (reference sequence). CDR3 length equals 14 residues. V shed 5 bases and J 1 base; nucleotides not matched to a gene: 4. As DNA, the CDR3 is TGCAGTGCTCTCCGGGACAGGGGCCAAGAGACCCAGTACTTC. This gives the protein CSALRDRGQETQYF.

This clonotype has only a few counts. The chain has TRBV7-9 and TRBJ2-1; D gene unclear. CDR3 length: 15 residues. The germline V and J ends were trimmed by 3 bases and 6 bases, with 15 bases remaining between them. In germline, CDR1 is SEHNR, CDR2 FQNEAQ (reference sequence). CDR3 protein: CASSLGLSETNEQFF. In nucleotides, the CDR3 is TGTGCCAGCAGCTTGGGGTTATCGGAGACCAATGAGCAGTTCTTC. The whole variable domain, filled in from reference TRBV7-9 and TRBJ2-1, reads DTGVSQNPRHKITKRGQNVTFRCDPISEHNRLYWYRQTLGQGPEFLTYFQNEAQLEKSRLLSDRFSAERPKGSFSTLEIQRTEQGDSAMYLCASSLGLSETNEQFFGPGTRLTVL.

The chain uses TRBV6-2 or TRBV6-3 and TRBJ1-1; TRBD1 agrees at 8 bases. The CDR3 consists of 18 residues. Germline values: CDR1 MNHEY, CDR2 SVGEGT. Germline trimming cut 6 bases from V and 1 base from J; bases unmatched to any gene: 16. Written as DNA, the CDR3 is TGTGCCAGCAGCCCCCACCCGACAGGGGTTATGGAGAACACTGAAGCTTTCTTT. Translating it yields CASSPHPTGVMENTEAFF.

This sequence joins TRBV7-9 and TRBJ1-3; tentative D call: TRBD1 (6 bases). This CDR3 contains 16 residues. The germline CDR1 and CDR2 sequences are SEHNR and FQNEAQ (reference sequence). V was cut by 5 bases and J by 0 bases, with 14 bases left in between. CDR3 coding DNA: TGTGCCAGCAGCCCGCCGGGGGGCCGCTCTGGAAACACCATATATTTT. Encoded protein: CASSPPGGRSGNTIYF.

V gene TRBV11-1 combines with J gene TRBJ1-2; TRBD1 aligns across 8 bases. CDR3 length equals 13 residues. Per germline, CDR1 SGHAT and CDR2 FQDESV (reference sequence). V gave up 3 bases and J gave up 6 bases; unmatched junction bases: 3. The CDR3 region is CASSLTGVHGYTF. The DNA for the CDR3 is TGTGCCAGCAGCTTGACAGGGGTCCATGGCTACACCTTC.

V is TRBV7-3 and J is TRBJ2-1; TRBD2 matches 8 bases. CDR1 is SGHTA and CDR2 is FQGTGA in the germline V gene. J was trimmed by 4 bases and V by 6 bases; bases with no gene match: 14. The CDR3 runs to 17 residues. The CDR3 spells CASSPGRAGGRYNEQFF. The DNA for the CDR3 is TGTGCCAGCAGTCCCGGGAGGGCGGGGGGCCGTTACAATGAGCAGTTCTTC.

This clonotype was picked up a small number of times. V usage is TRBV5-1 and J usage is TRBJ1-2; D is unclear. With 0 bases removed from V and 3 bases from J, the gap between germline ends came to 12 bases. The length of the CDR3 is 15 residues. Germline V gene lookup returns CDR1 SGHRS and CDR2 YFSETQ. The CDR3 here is CASSLGSQNHYGYTF. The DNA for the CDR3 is TGCGCCAGCAGCTTGGGAAGCCAAAACCACTATGGCTACACCTTC. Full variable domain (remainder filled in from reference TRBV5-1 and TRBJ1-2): KAGVTQTPRYLIKTRGQQVTLSCSPISGHRSVSWYQQTPGQGLQFLFEYFSETQRNKGNFPGRFSGRQFSNSRSEMNVSTLELGDSALYLCASSLGSQNHYGYTFGSGTRLTVV.

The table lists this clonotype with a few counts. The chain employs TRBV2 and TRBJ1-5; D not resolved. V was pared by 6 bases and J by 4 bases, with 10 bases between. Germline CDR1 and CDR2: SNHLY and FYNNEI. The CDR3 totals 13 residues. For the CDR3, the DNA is TGTGCCAGCAGGGAATATATTAATCAGCCCCAGCATTTT. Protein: CASREYINQPQHF.